These 8 T cell receptor beta chains were sequenced from one sample in a study of radiotherapy plus CTLA-4 blockade in lung cancer. Libraries were prepared by immunoSEQ multiplex PCR; TCRdb keeps only in-frame clonotypes and omits some of them. This table has roughly 66,000 clones, under 85% appearing once. The input for sequencing was peripheral blood, taken from a patient treated with radiotherapy plus ipilimumab. These receptors were obtained from a human donor with non-small cell lung cancer who had a partial response to radiotherapy plus ipilimumab.

This chain uses TRBV5-1 with TRBJ2-3; D might be TRBD2 (7 bases). Germline values: CDR1 SGHRS, CDR2 YFSETQ. Deletions cut 0 bases from V and 4 bases from J, with 12 bases between. The CDR3 is 15 residues long. The CDR3 DNA follows: TGCGCCAGCAGCTTGGAGGGGGGGGGCCCAGATACGCAGTATTTT. As protein: CASSLEGGGPDTQYF.

The chain has TRBV4-2 and TRBJ2-3, with D hard to call. Trimming left V 4 bases short and J 4 bases short, with 12 bases between. Germline-derived CDR1 and CDR2 are LGHNA and YNFKEQ. The CDR3 is made up of 14 amino acids. The CDR3 region is CASSPVGESDTQYF. The CDR3 nucleotides read TGTGCCAGCAGCCCCGTCGGAGAGTCAGATACGCAGTATTTT.

The J gene is TRBJ2-1, the V gene TRBV5-1; 8 nucleotides line up with TRBD2. This CDR3 is built from 15 residues. The germline CDR1 and CDR2 sequences are SGHRS and YFSETQ. V lost 0 bases and J lost 4; bases outside the gene matches: 3. The CDR3 coding sequence is TGCGCCAGCAGCTTGGTTGGCGGGGGGTACAATGAGCAGTTCTTC. It specifies CASSLVGGGYNEQFF.

This chain uses TRBV7-3 with TRBJ2-2; D may be TRBD1 (6 bases). Germline V gene lookup returns CDR1 SGHTA and CDR2 FQGTGA. Trimming removed 5 bases from V and 4 bases from J, with 14 bases in between. This CDR3 is built from 15 residues. The CDR3 spells CASSVAGTPTGELFF. The CDR3 coding sequence is TGTGCCAGCAGCGTCGCCGGGACACCCACCGGGGAGCTGTTTTTT.

This sequence joins TRBV5-4 and TRBJ1-2; 11 positions match TRBD1. Trimming removed 3 bases from V and 1 base from J; junction bases left unmatched: 8. Germline V gene data show CDR1 as SGHNT and CDR2 as YYREEE (reference sequence). The CDR3 sequence is 17 residues long. CDR3 sequence reads: CASSSPGQGVGNYGYTF. The DNA of the CDR3 is TGTGCCAGCAGCTCTCCGGGACAGGGGGTGGGTAACTATGGCTACACCTTC. Full variable domain (rest looked up from reference TRBV5-4 and TRBJ1-2): ETGVTQSPTHLIKTRGQQVTLRCSSQSGHNTVSWYQQALGQGPQFIFQYYREEENGRGNFPPRFSGLQFPNYSSELNVNALELDDSALYLCASSSPGQGVGNYGYTFGSGTRLTVV.

V usage is TRBV28 and J usage is TRBJ1-2, with 8 bases that match TRBD1. The CDR3 totals 14 residues. V trimming: 5 bases; J trimming: 2 bases; junction bases outside the gene matches: 4. Germline lookup yields CDR1 MDHEN and CDR2 SYDVKM. The CDR3 is CASSPRTGNYGYTF. The CDR3, as DNA: TGTGCCAGCAGTCCGAGGACAGGGAACTATGGCTACACCTTC.

The V call is TRBV9, the J call TRBJ2-1; 12 bases are a match to TRBD2. V lost 4 bases, J lost 4 bases, and 6 bases stayed unmatched. Germline CDR1 is SGDLS and CDR2 is YYNGEE. This CDR3 is built from 16 residues. The CDR3 sequence: CASSLGLAGSYNEQFF. The CDR3 coding sequence is TGTGCCAGCAGCCTCGGACTAGCGGGGTCTTACAATGAGCAGTTCTTC. Filled out from reference TRBV9 and TRBJ2-1, the complete variable domain reads DSGVTQTPKHLITATGQRVTLRCSPRSGDLSVYWYQQSLDQGLQFLIQYYNGEERAKGNILERFSAQQFPDLHSELNLSSLELGDSALYFCASSLGLAGSYNEQFFGPGTRLTVL.

V gene TRBV29-1 combines with J gene TRBJ2-1; 10 nucleotides agree with TRBD2. The CDR3 is made up of 17 amino acids. Germline lookup yields CDR1 SQVTM and CDR2 ANQGSEA. V trimming: 4 bases; J trimming: 0 bases; junction bases outside the gene matches: 9. The CDR3: CSVVVTSGWSSYNEQFF. CDR3 in DNA: TGCAGCGTTGTGGTGACTAGCGGGTGGAGCTCCTACAATGAGCAGTTCTTC.